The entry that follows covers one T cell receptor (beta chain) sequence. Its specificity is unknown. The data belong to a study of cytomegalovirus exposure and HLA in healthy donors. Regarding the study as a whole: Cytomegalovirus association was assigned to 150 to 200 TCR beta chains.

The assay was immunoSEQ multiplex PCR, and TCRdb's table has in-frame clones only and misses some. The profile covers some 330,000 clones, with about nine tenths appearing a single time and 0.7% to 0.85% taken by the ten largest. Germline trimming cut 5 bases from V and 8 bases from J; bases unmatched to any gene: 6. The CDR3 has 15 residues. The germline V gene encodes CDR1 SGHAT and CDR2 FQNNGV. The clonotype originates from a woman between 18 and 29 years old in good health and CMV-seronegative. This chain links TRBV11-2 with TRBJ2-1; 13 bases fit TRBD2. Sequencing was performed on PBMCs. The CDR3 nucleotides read TGTGCCAGCAGCAAGACTAGCGGGAGGTTCGATGAGCAGTTCTTC. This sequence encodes CASSKTSGRFDEQFF.